This T cell receptor (beta chain) was sequenced in a study of T cell responses to AZD1222 COVID-19 vaccine (dated by TCRdb to the early 2020s). The study in broad terms: AZD1222 recipients with second doses at about 4 weeks or about 12 weeks were pooled, because spike-specific TCR depth and breadth did not differ between schedules. TCR sequencing covered fewer than 250 trial participants: 207 given two doses of AZD1222 and around 25 given two doses of MenACWY control vaccine. Trial participants were enrolled by age into subgroups of 18-55, 56-69 and 70-plus years, and approximately 150, 30 and 60 TCR-sequenced participants, respectively, were included in these subgroups. Overall study outcomes, separate from this receptor: After two AZD1222 doses, both the breadth and the depth of spike-specific TCRs were significantly higher than at day 0 and than in MenACWY recipients. Nearly half of unique spike-specific TCRs reportedly recognized epitopes outside regions mutated in the B.1.351 and B.1.1.7 variants. The 56-69-year group was small, and its depth increase did not reach significance, likely because of low power. Because no samples from the day 14 peak response were available, repertoires could be characterized only after the peak T cell response. Conclusions about previously exposed vaccinees are limited, since just five or six AZD1222 recipients were seropositive for SARS-CoV-2 at baseline. Participants were mostly white British and included more females than males, and it was suggested by the authors that clonal diversity may have been underestimated. Vaccine-associated CD4 TCRs spanned the whole spike protein, with dominant responses in regions 160-218 and 743-854.

The CDR3 regions of human TCRbeta chains were analyzed by immunosequencing. As for the original processing: TCRs in the repertoires were matched against a reference library of SARS-CoV-2-specific TCRs that had been generated with the MIRA antigen-specificity platform. Breadth was defined as the fraction of unique TCRs that were SARS-CoV-2-associated, and depth was defined as the fraction of total T cells that were SARS-CoV-2-associated. Each spike-specific TCR was assigned to its reactive spike region and to a CD4 or CD8 class using the MIRA data. Log10-transformed breadth and depth values were compared by one-way ANOVA with Sidak's multiple comparisons tests. The table comes from immuneACCESS by way of TCRdb, which keeps in-frame sequences with V and J called. Part of the clones is missing from these tables; in studies checked, under half for an unresolved V gene and the rest for unknown reasons. V and J calls and clone size come straight from that table; D and trimming were deduced from the DNA. The table for this sample lists more than 110,000 clones; approximately 85% of them were counted only once. Less than 9.5% of the sample goes to the ten largest clones.

A note on this clone: Its specific antigen is unknown. Base qualities are not provided; no much larger clone lies one nucleotide away.

The CDR1 and CDR2 encoded by the germline V gene are ENHRY and SYGVKD. V loses 6 bases of germline sequence and J loses 0 bases, and the interval between the two ends is 14 bases. The CDR3 sequence holds 16 residues, the cysteine and phenylalanine included. The DNA shown is the 48-base CDR3, in frame from base 1. This specimen's time point label, interpreted: baseline before first vaccination. Samples from vaccinated people were obtained from the UK trials COV001 and COV002, which included a single-blind randomized controlled phase 2/3 trial of AZD1222 (ChAdOx1 nCoV-19) in healthy adults. For TCRbeta chain sequencing, PBMC samples from trial participants were taken at day 0 and at day 28 after the second dose.

Sequencing was performed on peripheral blood, taken on day 0 of AZD1222 vaccination. The sequence came from an adult in good health. The sequence is built from TRBV10-3 and TRBJ2-2; the D gene may be TRBD1 or TRBD2, since each aligns over 6 bases. The CDR3 protein sequence reads: CAIREGGLSNTGELFF. The DNA sequence reads TGTGCCATCAGGGAAGGGGGGCTTTCGAACACCGGGGAGCTGTTTTTT.